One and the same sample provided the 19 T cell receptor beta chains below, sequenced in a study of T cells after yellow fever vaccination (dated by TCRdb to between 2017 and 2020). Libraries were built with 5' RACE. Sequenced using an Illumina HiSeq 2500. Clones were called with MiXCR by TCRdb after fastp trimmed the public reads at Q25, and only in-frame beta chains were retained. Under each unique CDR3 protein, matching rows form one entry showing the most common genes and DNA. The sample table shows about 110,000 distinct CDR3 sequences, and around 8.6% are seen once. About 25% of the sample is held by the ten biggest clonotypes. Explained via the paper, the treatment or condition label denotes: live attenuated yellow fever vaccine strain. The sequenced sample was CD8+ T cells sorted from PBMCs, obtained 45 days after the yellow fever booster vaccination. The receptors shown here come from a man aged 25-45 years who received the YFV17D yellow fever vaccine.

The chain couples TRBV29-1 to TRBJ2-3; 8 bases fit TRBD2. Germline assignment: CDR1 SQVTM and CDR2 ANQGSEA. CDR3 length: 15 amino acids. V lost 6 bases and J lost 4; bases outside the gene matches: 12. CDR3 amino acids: CSVLGGAGVPDTQYF. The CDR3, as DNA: TGCAGCGTGCTTGGGGGAGCGGGAGTTCCAGATACGCAGTATTTT.

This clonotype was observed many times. CDR3 sequence reads: CASSSGQNMGDDYGYTF. CDR3 coding DNA: TGTGCCAGCAGTTCAGGACAGAACATGGGGGATGACTATGGCTACACCTTC. This sequence joins TRBV12-3 or TRBV12-4 and TRBJ1-2, with D possibly matching TRBD1 (6 bases). The ends were cut back, 4 bases at V and 3 bases at J, with 21 bases in the middle. This CDR3 contains 17 residues.

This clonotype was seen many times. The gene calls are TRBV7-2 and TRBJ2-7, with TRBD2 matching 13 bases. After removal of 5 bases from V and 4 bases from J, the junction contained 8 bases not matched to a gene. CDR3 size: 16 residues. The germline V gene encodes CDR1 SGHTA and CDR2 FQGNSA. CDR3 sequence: CASSPLAGGPLYEQYF. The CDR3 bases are TGTGCCAGCAGCCCACTAGCGGGAGGGCCTTTATACGAGCAGTACTTC.

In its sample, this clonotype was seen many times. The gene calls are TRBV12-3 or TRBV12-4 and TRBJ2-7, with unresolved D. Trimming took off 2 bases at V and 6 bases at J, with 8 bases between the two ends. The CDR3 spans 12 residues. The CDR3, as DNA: TGTGCCAGCAGTTTATTGCGGATCGAGCAGTACTTC. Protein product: CASSLLRIEQYF.

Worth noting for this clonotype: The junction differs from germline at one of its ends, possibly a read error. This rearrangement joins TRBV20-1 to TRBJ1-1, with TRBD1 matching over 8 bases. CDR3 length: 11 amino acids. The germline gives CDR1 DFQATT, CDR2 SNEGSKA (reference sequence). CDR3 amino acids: CCATQGGEAFF. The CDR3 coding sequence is TGCTGTGCTACACAGGGGGGTGAAGCTTTCTTT.

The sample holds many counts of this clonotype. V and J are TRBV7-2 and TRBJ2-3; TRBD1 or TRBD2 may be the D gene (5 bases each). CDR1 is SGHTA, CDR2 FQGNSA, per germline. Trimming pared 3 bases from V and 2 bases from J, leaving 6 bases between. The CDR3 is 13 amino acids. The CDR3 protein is CASSFGTTDTQYF. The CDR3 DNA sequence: TGTGCCAGCAGCTTCGGGACCACAGATACGCAGTATTTT.

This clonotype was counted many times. The CDR3, as DNA: TGTGCCAGCAGTCCCCTGACAGTCTCCTACGAGCAGTACTTC. Its translation: CASSPLTVSYEQYF. The chain links TRBV27 to TRBJ2-7, with D tentatively TRBD1 (5 bases). This CDR3 has 14 residues. Germline V gives CDR1 MNHEY, CDR2 SMNVEV (reference sequence). The ends were cut back, 5 bases at V and 0 bases at J, with 11 bases in the middle.

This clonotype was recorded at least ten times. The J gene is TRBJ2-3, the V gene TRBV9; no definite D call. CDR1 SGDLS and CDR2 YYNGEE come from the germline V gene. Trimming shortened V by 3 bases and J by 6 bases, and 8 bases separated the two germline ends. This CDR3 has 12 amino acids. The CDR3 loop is CASSGYGDTQYF. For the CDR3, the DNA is TGTGCCAGCAGCGGATATGGGGATACGCAGTATTTT.

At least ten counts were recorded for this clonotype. CDR3 loop: CASSLVTSGLYNEQFF. CDR3 bases: TGTGCCAGCAGCTTAGTAACTAGCGGACTCTACAATGAGCAGTTCTTC. The rearrangement links TRBV7-9 to TRBJ2-1; TRBD2 matches at 8 bases. This CDR3 is 16 amino acids long. Germline loops: CDR1 SEHNR, CDR2 FQNEAQ (reference sequence). Unmatched junction bases numbered 5, after V lost 1 base and J lost 3 bases.

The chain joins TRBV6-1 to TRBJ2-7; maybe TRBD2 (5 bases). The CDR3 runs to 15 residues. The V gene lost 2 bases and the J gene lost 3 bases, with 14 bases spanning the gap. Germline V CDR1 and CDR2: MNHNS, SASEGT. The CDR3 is CASSETGLPSYEQYF. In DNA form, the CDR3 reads TGTGCCAGCAGTGAAACGGGATTGCCTAGCTACGAGCAGTACTTC.

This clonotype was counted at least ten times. CDR3 loop: CASSSGQGGSTDTQYF. The CDR3 nucleotides read TGTGCCAGCTCATCCGGACAGGGGGGAAGCACAGATACGCAGTATTTT. V gene TRBV18 combines with J gene TRBJ2-3; 10 bases line up with TRBD1. This CDR3 is 16 amino acids long. J gave up 0 bases and V 5 bases, and 5 bases lay outside the gene matches. The germline V gene encodes CDR1 KGHSH and CDR2 LQKENI.

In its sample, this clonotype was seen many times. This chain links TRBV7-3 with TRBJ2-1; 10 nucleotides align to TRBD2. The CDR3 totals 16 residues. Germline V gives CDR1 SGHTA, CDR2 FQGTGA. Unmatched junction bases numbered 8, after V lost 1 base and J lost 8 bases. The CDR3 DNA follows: TGTGCCAGCAGCTTAATAGGCCAGCGGGAGGGATATGAGCAGTTCTTC. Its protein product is CASSLIGQREGYEQFF. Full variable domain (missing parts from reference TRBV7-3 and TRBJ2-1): GAGVSQTPSNKVTEKGKYVELRCDPISGHTALYWYRQSLGQGPEFLIYFQGTGAADDSGLPNDRFFAVRPEGSVSTLKIQRTERGDSAVYLCASSLIGQREGYEQFFGPGTRLTVL.

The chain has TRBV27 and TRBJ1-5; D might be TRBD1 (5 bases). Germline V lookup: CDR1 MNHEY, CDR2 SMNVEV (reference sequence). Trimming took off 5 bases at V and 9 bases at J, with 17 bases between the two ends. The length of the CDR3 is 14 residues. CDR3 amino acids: CASSLRGVLRPQHF. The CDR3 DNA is TGTGCCAGCAGTCTCCGGGGGGTGTTGAGGCCCCAGCATTTT.

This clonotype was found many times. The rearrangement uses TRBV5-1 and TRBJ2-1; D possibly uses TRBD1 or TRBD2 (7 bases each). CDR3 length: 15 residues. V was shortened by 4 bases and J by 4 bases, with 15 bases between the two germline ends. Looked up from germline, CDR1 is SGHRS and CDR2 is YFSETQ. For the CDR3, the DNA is TGCGCCAGCAGCGGGGGGGACAGATTTTACAATGAGCAGTTCTTC. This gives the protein CASSGGDRFYNEQFF.

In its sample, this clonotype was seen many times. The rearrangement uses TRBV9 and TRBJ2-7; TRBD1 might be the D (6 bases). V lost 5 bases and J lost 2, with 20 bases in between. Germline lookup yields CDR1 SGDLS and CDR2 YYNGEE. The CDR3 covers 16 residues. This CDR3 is CASSDRSQGSTYEQYF. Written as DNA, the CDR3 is TGTGCCAGCAGTGATAGGAGCCAGGGGAGCACCTACGAGCAGTACTTC.

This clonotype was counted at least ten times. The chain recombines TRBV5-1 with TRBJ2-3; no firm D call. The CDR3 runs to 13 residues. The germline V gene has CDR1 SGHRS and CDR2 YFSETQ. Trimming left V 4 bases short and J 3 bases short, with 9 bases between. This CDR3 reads CASSPGPTDTQYF. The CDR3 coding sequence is TGCGCCAGCAGCCCAGGACCTACAGATACGCAGTATTTT.

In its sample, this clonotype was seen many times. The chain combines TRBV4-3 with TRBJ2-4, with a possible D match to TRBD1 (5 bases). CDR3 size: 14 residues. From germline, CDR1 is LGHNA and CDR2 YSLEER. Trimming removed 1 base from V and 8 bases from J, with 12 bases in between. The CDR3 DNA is TGCGCCAGCAGCCAAGGGCAGGGTCCGGACATTCAGTACTTC. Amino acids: CASSQGQGPDIQYF.

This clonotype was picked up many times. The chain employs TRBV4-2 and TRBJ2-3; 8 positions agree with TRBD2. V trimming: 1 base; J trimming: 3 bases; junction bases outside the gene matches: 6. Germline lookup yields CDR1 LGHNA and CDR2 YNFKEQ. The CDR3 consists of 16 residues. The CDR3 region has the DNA TGTGCCAGCAGCCAAGCGGTACTAGCGGAGACAGATACGCAGTATTTT. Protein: CASSQAVLAETDTQYF.

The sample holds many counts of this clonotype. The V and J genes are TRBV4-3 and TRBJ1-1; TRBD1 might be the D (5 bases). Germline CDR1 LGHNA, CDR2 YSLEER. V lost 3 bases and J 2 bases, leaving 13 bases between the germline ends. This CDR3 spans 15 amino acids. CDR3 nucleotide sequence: TGCGCCAGCAGCCAGGTCCGGGGGGGAAACACTGAAGCTTTCTTT. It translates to CASSQVRGGNTEAFF.